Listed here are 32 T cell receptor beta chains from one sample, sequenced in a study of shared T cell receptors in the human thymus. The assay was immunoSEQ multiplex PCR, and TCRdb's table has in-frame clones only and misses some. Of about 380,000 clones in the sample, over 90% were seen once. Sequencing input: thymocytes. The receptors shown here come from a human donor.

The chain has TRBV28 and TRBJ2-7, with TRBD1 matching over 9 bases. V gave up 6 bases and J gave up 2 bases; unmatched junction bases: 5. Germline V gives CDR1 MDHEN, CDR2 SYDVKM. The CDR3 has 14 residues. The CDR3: CASRLTGGAYEQYF. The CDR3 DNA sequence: TGTGCCAGCAGACTGACAGGGGGTGCCTACGAGCAGTACTTC.

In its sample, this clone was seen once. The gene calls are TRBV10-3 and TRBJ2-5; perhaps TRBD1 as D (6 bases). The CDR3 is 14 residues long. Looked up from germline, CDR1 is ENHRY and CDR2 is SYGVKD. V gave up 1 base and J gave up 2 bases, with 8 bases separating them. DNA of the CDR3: TGTGCCATCAGTGAGTGGGACACTCAAGAGACCCAGTACTTC. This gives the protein CAISEWDTQETQYF.

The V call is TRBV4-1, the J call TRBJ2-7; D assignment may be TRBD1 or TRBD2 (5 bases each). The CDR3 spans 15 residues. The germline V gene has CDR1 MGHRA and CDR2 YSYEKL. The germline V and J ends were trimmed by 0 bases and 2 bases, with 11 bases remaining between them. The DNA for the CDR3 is TGCGCCAGCAGCCAAGAGGGGGAAGCAGCCTACGAGCAGTACTTC. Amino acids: CASSQEGEAAYEQYF.

CDR3: CASSPAWAGGPETQYF. The CDR3 nucleotides read TGTGCCAGCAGTCCAGCCTGGGCGGGAGGGCCGGAGACCCAGTACTTC. The V gene is TRBV28, the J gene TRBJ2-5, with 9 bases lining up with TRBD2. The ends lost 5 bases at V and 5 bases at J; junction bases unmatched: 12. Germline V gene data show CDR1 as MDHEN and CDR2 as SYDVKM. This CDR3 has 16 amino acids.

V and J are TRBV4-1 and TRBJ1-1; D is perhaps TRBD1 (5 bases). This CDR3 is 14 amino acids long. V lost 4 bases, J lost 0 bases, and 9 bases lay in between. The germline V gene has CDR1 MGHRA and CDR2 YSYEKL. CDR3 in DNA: TGCGCCAGCAGCCCCCGACAGATGAACACTGAAGCTTTCTTT. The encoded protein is CASSPRQMNTEAFF.

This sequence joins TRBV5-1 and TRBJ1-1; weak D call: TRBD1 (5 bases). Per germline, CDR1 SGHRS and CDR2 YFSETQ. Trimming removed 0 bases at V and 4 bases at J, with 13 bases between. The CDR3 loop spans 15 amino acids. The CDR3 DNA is TGCGCCAGCAGCTTGGGGGACGGGAGAAGCACTGAAGCTTTCTTT. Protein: CASSLGDGRSTEAFF.

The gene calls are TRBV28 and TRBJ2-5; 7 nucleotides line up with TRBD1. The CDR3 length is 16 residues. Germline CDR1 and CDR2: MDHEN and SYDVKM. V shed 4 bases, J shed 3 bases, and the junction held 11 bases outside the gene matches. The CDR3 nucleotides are TGTGCCAGCAGTTCCGGACAGGACCACGGTGAAGAGACCCAGTACTTC. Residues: CASSSGQDHGEETQYF.

The DNA of the CDR3 is TGTGCCTGGAGTCCCCCTCCGAGCTCCTACAATGAGCAGTTCTTC. Translated: CAWSPPPSSYNEQFF. The chain has TRBV30 and TRBJ2-1; the D is unclear. The germline gives CDR1 GTSNPN, CDR2 SVGIG (reference sequence). The germline V and J ends were trimmed by 2 bases and 0 bases, with 11 bases remaining between them. The CDR3 sequence is 15 residues long.

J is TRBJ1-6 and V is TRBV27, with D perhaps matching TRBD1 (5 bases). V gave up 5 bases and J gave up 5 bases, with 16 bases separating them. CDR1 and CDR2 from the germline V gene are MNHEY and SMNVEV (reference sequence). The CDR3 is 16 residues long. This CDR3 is CASSHRQPKDNSPLHF. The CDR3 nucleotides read TGTGCCAGCAGTCACCGACAGCCCAAGGATAATTCACCCCTCCACTTT.

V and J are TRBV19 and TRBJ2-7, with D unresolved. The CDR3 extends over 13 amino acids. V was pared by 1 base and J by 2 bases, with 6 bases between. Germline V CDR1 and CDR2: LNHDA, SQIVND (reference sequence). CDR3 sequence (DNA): TGTGCCAGTAGTATAGGGCCAGCCTACGAGCAGTACTTC. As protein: CASSIGPAYEQYF.

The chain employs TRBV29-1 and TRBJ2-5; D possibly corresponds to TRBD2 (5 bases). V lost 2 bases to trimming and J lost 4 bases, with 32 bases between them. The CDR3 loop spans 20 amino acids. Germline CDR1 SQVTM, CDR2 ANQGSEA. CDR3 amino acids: CSVEPRKVGLSESPPETQYF. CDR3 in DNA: TGCAGCGTTGAACCGAGAAAGGTGGGTCTTAGCGAATCCCCCCCAGAGACCCAGTACTTC.

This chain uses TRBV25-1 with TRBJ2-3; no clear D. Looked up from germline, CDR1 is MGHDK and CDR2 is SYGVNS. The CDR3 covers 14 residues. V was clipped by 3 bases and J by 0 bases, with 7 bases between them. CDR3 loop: CASSDRFSTDTQYF. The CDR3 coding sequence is TGTGCCAGCAGTGATAGGTTTAGCACAGATACGCAGTATTTT. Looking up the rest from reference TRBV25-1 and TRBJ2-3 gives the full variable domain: EADIYQTPRYLVIGTGKKITLECSQTMGHDKMYWYQQDPGMELHLIHYSYGVNSTEKGDLSSESTVSRIRTEHFPLTLESARPSHTSQYLCASSDRFSTDTQYFGPGTRLTVL.

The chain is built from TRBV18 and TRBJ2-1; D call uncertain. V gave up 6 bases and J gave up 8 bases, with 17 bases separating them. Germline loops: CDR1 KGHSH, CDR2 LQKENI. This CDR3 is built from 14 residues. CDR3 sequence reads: CASSNWSHGDEQFF. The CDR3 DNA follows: TGTGCCAGCTCTAACTGGAGTCACGGCGATGAGCAGTTCTTC.

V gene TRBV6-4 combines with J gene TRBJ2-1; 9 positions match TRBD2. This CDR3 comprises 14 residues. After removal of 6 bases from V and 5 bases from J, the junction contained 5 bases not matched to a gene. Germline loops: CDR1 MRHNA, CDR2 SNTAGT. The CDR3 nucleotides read TGTGCCAGCAGAGCTAGCGGGAATAACAATGAGCAGTTCTTC. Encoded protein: CASRASGNNNEQFF.

CDR3: CASSGRDRERDTEAFF. In DNA, the CDR3 is TGTGCCAGCAGTGGCCGGGACAGGGAGCGAGACACTGAAGCTTTCTTT. This chain connects TRBV6-1 to TRBJ1-1; 9 nucleotides agree with TRBD1. CDR1 is MNHNS, CDR2 SASEGT, per germline. The V and J ends lost 4 bases and 3 bases, in that order; junction bases with no gene match: 9. This CDR3 has 16 residues.

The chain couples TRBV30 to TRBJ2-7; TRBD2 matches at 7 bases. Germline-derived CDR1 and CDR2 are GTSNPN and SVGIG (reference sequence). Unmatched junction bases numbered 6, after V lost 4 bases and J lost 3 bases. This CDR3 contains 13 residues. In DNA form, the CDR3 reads TGTGCCTGGACCCTAGCGGATTTCTACGAGCAGTACTTC. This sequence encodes CAWTLADFYEQYF.

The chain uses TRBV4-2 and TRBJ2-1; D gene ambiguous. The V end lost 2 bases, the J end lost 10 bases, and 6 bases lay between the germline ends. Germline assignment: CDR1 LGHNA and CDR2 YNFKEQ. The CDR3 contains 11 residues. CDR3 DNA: TGTGCCAGCAGCCAACCAGCCGAGCAGTTCTTC. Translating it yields CASSQPAEQFF.

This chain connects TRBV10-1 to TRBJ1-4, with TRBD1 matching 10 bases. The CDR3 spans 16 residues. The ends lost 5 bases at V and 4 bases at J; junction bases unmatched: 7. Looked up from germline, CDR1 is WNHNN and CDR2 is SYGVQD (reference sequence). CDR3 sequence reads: CASSQTGGRSNEKLFF. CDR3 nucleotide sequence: TGCGCCAGCAGTCAGACAGGGGGCCGAAGTAATGAAAAACTGTTTTTT.

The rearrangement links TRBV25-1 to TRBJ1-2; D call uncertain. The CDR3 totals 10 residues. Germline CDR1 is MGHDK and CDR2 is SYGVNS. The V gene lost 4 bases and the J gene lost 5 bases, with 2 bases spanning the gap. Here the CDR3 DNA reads TGTGCCAGCAGTGGGTATGGCTACACCTTC. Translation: CASSGYGYTF.

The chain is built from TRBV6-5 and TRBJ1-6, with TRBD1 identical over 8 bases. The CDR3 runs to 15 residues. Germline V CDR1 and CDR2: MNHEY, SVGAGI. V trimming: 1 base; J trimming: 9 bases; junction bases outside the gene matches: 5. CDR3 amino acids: CASSYCGQGPSPLHF. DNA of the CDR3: TGTGCCAGCAGTTACTGCGGACAGGGACCTTCACCCCTCCACTTT.

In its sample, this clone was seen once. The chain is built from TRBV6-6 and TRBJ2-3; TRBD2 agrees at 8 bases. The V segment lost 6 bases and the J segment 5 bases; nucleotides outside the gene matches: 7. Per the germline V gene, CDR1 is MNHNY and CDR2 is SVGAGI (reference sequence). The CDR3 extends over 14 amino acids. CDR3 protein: CASRIAGKEDTQYF. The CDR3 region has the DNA TGTGCCAGCAGGATAGCGGGAAAAGAAGATACGCAGTATTTT.

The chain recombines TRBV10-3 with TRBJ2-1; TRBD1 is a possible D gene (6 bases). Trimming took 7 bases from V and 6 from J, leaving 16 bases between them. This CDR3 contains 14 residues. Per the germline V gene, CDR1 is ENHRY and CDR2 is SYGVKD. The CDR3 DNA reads TGTGCCATCAACGCAGGGGTCGAGGGCAATGAGCAGTTCTTC. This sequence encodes CAINAGVEGNEQFF.

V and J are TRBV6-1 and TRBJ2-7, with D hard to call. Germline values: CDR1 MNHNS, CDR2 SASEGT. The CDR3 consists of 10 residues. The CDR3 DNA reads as TGTGTCCTCGGGTCCTACGAGCAGTACTTC. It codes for CVLGSYEQYF.

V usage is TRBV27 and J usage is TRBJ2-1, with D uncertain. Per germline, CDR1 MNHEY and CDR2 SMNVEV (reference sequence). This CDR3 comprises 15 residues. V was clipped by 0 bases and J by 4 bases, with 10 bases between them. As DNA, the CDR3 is TGTGCCAGCAGTTTATCCCCCCCCCTTTACAATGAGCAGTTCTTC. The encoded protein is CASSLSPPLYNEQFF.

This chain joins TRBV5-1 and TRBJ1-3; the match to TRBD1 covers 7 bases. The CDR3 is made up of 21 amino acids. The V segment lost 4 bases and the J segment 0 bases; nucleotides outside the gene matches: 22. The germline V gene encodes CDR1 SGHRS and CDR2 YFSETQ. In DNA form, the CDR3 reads TGCGCCAGCAGCACGGCTGTAGGACAGGAAGGGTTAAGGAGCTCTGGAAACACCATATATTTT. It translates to CASSTAVGQEGLRSSGNTIYF.

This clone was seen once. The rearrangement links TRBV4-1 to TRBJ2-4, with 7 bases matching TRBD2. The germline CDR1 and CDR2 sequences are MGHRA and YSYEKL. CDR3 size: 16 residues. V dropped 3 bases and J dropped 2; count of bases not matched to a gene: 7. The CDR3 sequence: CASSQGWGGSKNIQYF. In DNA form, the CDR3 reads TGCGCCAGCAGCCAGGGATGGGGGGGATCCAAAAACATTCAGTACTTC.

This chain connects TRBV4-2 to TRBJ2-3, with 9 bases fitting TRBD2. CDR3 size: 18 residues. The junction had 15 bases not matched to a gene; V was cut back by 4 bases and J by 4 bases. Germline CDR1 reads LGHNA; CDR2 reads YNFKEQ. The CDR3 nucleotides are TGTGCCAGCAGCCCTACCGGGAGTAGCGGGAGTATTGCAGATACGCAGTATTTT. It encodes CASSPTGSSGSIADTQYF.

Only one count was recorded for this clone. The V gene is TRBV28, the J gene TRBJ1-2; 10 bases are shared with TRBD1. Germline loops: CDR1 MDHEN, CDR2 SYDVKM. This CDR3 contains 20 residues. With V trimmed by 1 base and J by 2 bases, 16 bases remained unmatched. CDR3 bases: TGTGCCAGCAGTTTATTATTAGATGGAGGGACAGGGGAGGGGAACTATGGCTACACCTTC. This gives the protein CASSLLLDGGTGEGNYGYTF.

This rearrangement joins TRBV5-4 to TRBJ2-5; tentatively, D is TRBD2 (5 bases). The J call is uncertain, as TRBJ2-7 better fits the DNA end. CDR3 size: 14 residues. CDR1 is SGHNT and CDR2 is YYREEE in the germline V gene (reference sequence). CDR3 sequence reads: CASSPGWDSYEQYF. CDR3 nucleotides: TGTGCCAGCAGCCCGGGGTGGGACTCCTACGAGCAGTACTTC.

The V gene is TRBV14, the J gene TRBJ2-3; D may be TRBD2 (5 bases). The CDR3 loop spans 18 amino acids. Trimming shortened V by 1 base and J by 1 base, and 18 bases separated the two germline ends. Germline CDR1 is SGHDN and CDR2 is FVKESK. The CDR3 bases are TGTGCCAGCAGCCAAGGACTTGTGAGACGGGATTGCACAGATACGCAGTATTTT. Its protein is CASSQGLVRRDCTDTQYF.

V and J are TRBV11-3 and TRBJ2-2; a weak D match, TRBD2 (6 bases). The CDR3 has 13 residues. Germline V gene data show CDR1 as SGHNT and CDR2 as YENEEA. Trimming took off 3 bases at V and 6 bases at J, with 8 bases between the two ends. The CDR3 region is CASSFAGSGELFF. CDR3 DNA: TGTGCCAGCAGCTTTGCGGGGTCCGGGGAGCTGTTTTTT.

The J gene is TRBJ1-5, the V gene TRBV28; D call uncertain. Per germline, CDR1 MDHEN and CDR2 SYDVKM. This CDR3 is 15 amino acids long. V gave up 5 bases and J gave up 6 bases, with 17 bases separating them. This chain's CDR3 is CASSPRPGVVQPQHF. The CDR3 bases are TGTGCCAGCAGTCCGCGTCCGGGTGTGGTTCAGCCCCAGCATTTT.